The rows below give T cell receptor beta chains drawn from one sample of a study of CD8 T cells in ankylosing spondylitis. TCRdb redid the calling of the 5' RACE reads with MiXCR, one entry per CDR3 protein. The sample has around 130,000 distinct CDR3 sequences; more than 15% are singletons. Sequencing was carried out using blood, either unsorted or a sorted T cell fraction (not recorded which). The receptors were sampled from a male donor with ankylosing spondylitis. Both conserved end residues are part of each CDR3. The D gene is left open where the match is weak. Not every row has a clone size; where given, it reads once, few, many or a size class.

cdr3_nt: TGTGCCAGCAGCCCACGGTCAGGGCTAGCGGGCAGAGAGACCCAGTACTTC; cdr3_aa: CASSPRSGLAGRETQYF; d_call: TRBD2; j_call: TRBJ2-5; clone_size: few; v_call: TRBV7-9
cdr3_nt: TGTGCCAGCAGTTTCGGGGAGAGCTCCTACGAGCAGTACTTC; cdr3_aa: CASSFGESSYEQYF; d_call: NA; j_call: TRBJ2-7; clone_size: few; v_call: TRBV12-3/TRBV12-4
cdr3_nt: TGTGCCAGCGGATCGGTCAGTCACTATGGCTACACCTTC; cdr3_aa: CASGSVSHYGYTF; d_call: NA; j_call: TRBJ1-2; clone_size: NA; v_call: TRBV7-9
cdr3_nt: TGTGCCACCAGCAGAGATGGCACTCCTAATGAGCAGTTCTTC; cdr3_aa: CATSRDGTPNEQFF; d_call: NA; j_call: TRBJ2-1; clone_size: NA; v_call: TRBV15
cdr3_nt: TGTGCCATCAGTGCGGGGTTGCTCGCGGATACGCAGTATTTT; cdr3_aa: CAISAGLLADTQYF; d_call: NA; j_call: TRBJ2-3; clone_size: NA; v_call: TRBV10-3
cdr3_nt: TGTGCCAGCAGCTTAGGGACAGGGCCCGTTGAGGAGTACTTC; cdr3_aa: CASSLGTGPVEEYF; d_call: TRBD1; j_call: TRBJ2-7; clone_size: few; v_call: TRBV7-9
cdr3_nt: TGTGCCAGCAGCTTAGCGGGAGGGTTTGAGGAGCTGTTTTTT; cdr3_aa: CASSLAGGFEELFF; d_call: TRBD2; j_call: TRBJ2-2; clone_size: few; v_call: TRBV7-2
cdr3_nt: TGTGCCAGCAGCCAAGTCCTAGCGGCCTCCTACAATGAGCAGTTCTTC; cdr3_aa: CASSQVLAASYNEQFF; d_call: TRBD2; j_call: TRBJ2-1; clone_size: few; v_call: TRBV3-1
cdr3_nt: TGTGCCACCAGCAGAGATGGGCCAAGCTCCTACGAGCAGTACTTC; cdr3_aa: CATSRDGPSSYEQYF; d_call: NA; j_call: TRBJ2-7; clone_size: NA; v_call: TRBV15
cdr3_nt: TGTGCCAGCAGTCGCCTGGACAGGGATCAAAATGAGCAGTTCTTC; cdr3_aa: CASSRLDRDQNEQFF; d_call: TRBD1; j_call: TRBJ2-1; clone_size: NA; v_call: TRBV28
cdr3_nt: TGCAGCGTTGAATTGGGTTGGCAGGGTCGAAAAGAACTGTTTTTT; cdr3_aa: CSVELGWQGRKELFF; d_call: NA; j_call: TRBJ1-4; clone_size: few; v_call: TRBV29-1
cdr3_nt: TGTGCCAGCGTAAGTCTGAGACAGGAGGACAATGAGCAGTTCTTC; cdr3_aa: CASVSLRQEDNEQFF; d_call: NA; j_call: TRBJ2-1; clone_size: few; v_call: TRBV27
cdr3_nt: TGTGCCAGCAGGGACCAGCAGTACTTC; cdr3_aa: CASRDQQYF; d_call: NA; j_call: TRBJ2-7; clone_size: NA; v_call: TRBV2
cdr3_nt: TGTGCCATCACGATGGGCACTGAAGCTTTCTTT; cdr3_aa: CAITMGTEAFF; d_call: NA; j_call: TRBJ1-1; clone_size: NA; v_call: TRBV6-6
cdr3_nt: TGCAGCGTTGATGGCGGGAGGGTTTACGAGCAGTACTTC; cdr3_aa: CSVDGGRVYEQYF; d_call: TRBD2; j_call: TRBJ2-7; clone_size: few; v_call: TRBV29-1
cdr3_nt: TGTGCCAGCAGTCGGGGACAGGGGGTAAATGGCTACACCTTC; cdr3_aa: CASSRGQGVNGYTF; d_call: TRBD1; j_call: TRBJ1-2; clone_size: NA; v_call: TRBV2
cdr3_nt: TGCAGTGCTAGAGATTTAGCGGGCTACTACAATGAGCAGTTCTTC; cdr3_aa: CSARDLAGYYNEQFF; d_call: TRBD2; j_call: TRBJ2-1; clone_size: NA; v_call: TRBV20-1
cdr3_nt: TGCGCCAGCAGCCAGTCGTCTGGGGCCAACGTCCTGACTTTC; cdr3_aa: CASSQSSGANVLTF; d_call: NA; j_call: TRBJ2-6; clone_size: NA; v_call: TRBV4-3
cdr3_nt: TGTGCCAGCAGCAACCGACAGACCTACGAGCAGTACTTC; cdr3_aa: CASSNRQTYEQYF; d_call: NA; j_call: TRBJ2-7; clone_size: few; v_call: TRBV11-3
cdr3_nt: TGCGCCAGCAGCTTGGACAGGATTTACAATGAGCAGTTCTTC; cdr3_aa: CASSLDRIYNEQFF; d_call: NA; j_call: TRBJ2-1; clone_size: NA; v_call: TRBV5-1
cdr3_nt: TGTGCCAGCAGTTTAAGGCACAATAGCAATCAGCCCCAGCATTTT; cdr3_aa: CASSLRHNSNQPQHF; d_call: NA; j_call: TRBJ1-5; clone_size: few; v_call: TRBV27
cdr3_nt: TGTGCCAGCAGCTTAGCTCCAGGGGGCCCTAGCTCCTACGAGCAGTACTTC; cdr3_aa: CASSLAPGGPSSYEQYF; d_call: TRBD1; j_call: TRBJ2-7; clone_size: NA; v_call: TRBV7-6
cdr3_nt: TGTGCCAGCAGATCGGGGCGTACTAATGAAAAACTGTTTTTT; cdr3_aa: CASRSGRTNEKLFF; d_call: NA; j_call: TRBJ1-4; clone_size: NA; v_call: TRBV27
cdr3_nt: TGCGCCAGCAGCTTGGGTGGCGTATCGCAGCCCCAGCATTTT; cdr3_aa: CASSLGGVSQPQHF; d_call: NA; j_call: TRBJ1-5; clone_size: NA; v_call: TRBV5-1
cdr3_nt: TGCGCCAGCAGCTCGGAAGGGACAGCCTACGAGCAGTACTTC; cdr3_aa: CASSSEGTAYEQYF; d_call: TRBD1; j_call: TRBJ2-7; clone_size: NA; v_call: TRBV5-1
cdr3_nt: TGTGCCAGCAGTCCCGTGGGTTTTGCGGGAGTTAAGGATGAGCAGTTCTTC; cdr3_aa: CASSPVGFAGVKDEQFF; d_call: TRBD2; j_call: TRBJ2-1; clone_size: few; v_call: TRBV27
cdr3_nt: TGTGCCAGCATAGGGGGCACCGGAGAGCAGTACTTC; cdr3_aa: CASIGGTGEQYF; d_call: TRBD1; j_call: TRBJ2-7; clone_size: few; v_call: TRBV6-6
cdr3_nt: TGTGCCAGCAGCCGACAGGGCGATCAGCCCCAGCATTTT; cdr3_aa: CASSRQGDQPQHF; d_call: TRBD1; j_call: TRBJ1-5; clone_size: NA; v_call: TRBV27
cdr3_nt: TGTGCCAGCAGTTTAGTGGCAGAACAGAATGAAAAACTGTTTTTT; cdr3_aa: CASSLVAEQNEKLFF; d_call: NA; j_call: TRBJ1-4; clone_size: many; v_call: TRBV12-3/TRBV12-4
cdr3_nt: TGTGCCAGCAGTGGACCGGGACTAGCGGAGGCAGAGCAGTACTTC; cdr3_aa: CASSGPGLAEAEQYF; d_call: TRBD2; j_call: TRBJ2-7; clone_size: few; v_call: TRBV2
cdr3_nt: TGTGCCAGCAGCTTCTTTTCTAGGGGACAGCAAGAGACCCAGTACTTC; cdr3_aa: CASSFFSRGQQETQYF; d_call: TRBD1; j_call: TRBJ2-5; clone_size: NA; v_call: TRBV11-2
cdr3_nt: TGTGCCAGCAGTTTATTAACAGGGGGTGAAGTAGGCACAGATACGCAGTATTTT; cdr3_aa: CASSLLTGGEVGTDTQYF; d_call: TRBD1; j_call: TRBJ2-3; clone_size: NA; v_call: TRBV28
cdr3_nt: TGTGCCAGCAGCGTAGGCTCTGGGCGCGAGCAGTACTTC; cdr3_aa: CASSVGSGREQYF; d_call: NA; j_call: TRBJ2-7; clone_size: NA; v_call: TRBV9
cdr3_nt: TGTGCCAGCAGTTACTCGAGACAGGGGGGAAAATCCTACGAGCAGTACTTC; cdr3_aa: CASSYSRQGGKSYEQYF; d_call: TRBD1; j_call: TRBJ2-7; clone_size: NA; v_call: TRBV6-2/TRBV6-3
cdr3_nt: TGTGCCAGCAGGCAATGGGACGGGAACACTGAAGCTTTCTTT; cdr3_aa: CASRQWDGNTEAFF; d_call: NA; j_call: TRBJ1-1; clone_size: NA; v_call: TRBV27
cdr3_nt: TGTGCCAGCAGCTTATCATGGATAGCGGGAGACCACAATGAGCAGTTCTTC; cdr3_aa: CASSLSWIAGDHNEQFF; d_call: TRBD2; j_call: TRBJ2-1; clone_size: NA; v_call: TRBV7-9
cdr3_nt: TGTGCCAGCAGCCAAGAAAGACACCTTAGGGCGGCTTTT; cdr3_aa: CASSQERHLRAAF; d_call: NA; j_call: TRBJ2-3; clone_size: few; v_call: TRBV3-1
cdr3_nt: TGTGCCAGCAGTCCAGGGGGTTGGCAGCCCCAGCATTTT; cdr3_aa: CASSPGGWQPQHF; d_call: TRBD1; j_call: TRBJ1-5; clone_size: few; v_call: TRBV12-3/TRBV12-4
cdr3_nt: TGTGCCAGCAGCGTAGGGGGTCTCAATCAGCCCCAGCATTTT; cdr3_aa: CASSVGGLNQPQHF; d_call: NA; j_call: TRBJ1-5; clone_size: NA; v_call: TRBV9
cdr3_nt: TGTGCCAGCAGCTTAGGGGTCGATGAGAATGAGCAGTTCTTC; cdr3_aa: CASSLGVDENEQFF; d_call: NA; j_call: TRBJ2-1; clone_size: few; v_call: TRBV13
cdr3_nt: TGTGCCAGCAGTCCCCGTTTGGCGGGGGGTGTAGATACGCAGTATTTT; cdr3_aa: CASSPRLAGGVDTQYF; d_call: TRBD2; j_call: TRBJ2-3; clone_size: few; v_call: TRBV27
cdr3_nt: TGCGCCAGCAGCTTCCGGGACAACTACGAGCAGTACTTC; cdr3_aa: CASSFRDNYEQYF; d_call: NA; j_call: TRBJ2-7; clone_size: once; v_call: TRBV5-1
cdr3_nt: TGTGCCAGCAGCCTTGACAGGGGCCACGAGCAGTACTTC; cdr3_aa: CASSLDRGHEQYF; d_call: TRBD1; j_call: TRBJ2-7; clone_size: many; v_call: TRBV7-8
cdr3_nt: TGTGCCAGCAGCCCGGGACTAGCGCATACCCCGAACACCGGGGAGCTGTTTTTT; cdr3_aa: CASSPGLAHTPNTGELFF; d_call: TRBD2; j_call: TRBJ2-2; clone_size: few; v_call: TRBV4-2
cdr3_nt: TGCAGTGCCGACGGTTCCACTGAAGCTTTCTTT; cdr3_aa: CSADGSTEAFF; d_call: NA; j_call: TRBJ1-1; clone_size: many; v_call: TRBV20-1
cdr3_nt: TGTGCCAGCAGTACGGACAGTACGAACACCGGGGAGCTGTTTTTT; cdr3_aa: CASSTDSTNTGELFF; d_call: NA; j_call: TRBJ2-2; clone_size: few; v_call: TRBV28